Described below is a single TCR beta chain sequence and its context. Participant-reported clinical history was the basis for cohort assignment. The entry originates in a study of blood T cell repertoires in COVID-19. Study-level information: Samples taken during acute and convalescent COVID-19 were collected in the United States, Italy and Spain. PBMCs, B-cell-depleted T cells, or T cells provided the cDNA or gDNA that made up the material.

This CDR3 region has 19 residues. Germline trimming cut 6 bases from V and 2 bases from J; bases unmatched to any gene: 21. Germline CDR1 reads WSHSY; CDR2 reads SAAADI. As handled by the study authors: Nucleated cell number was recorded as an estimate derived from reference gene primer amplification. Profiling relied on immunoSEQ multiplex PCR, and the TCRdb table lists in-frame clones only, not all of them. V and J calls and clone size are given by that table; D and trimming were obtained from the DNA. This table holds 250,000 or so clones, about 89% found once. Sequencing was done on a sample of PBMCs or T cells enriched from blood (not recorded which). This clonotype originated in a man aged 40-49 years who had recovered from COVID-19. The rearrangement joins TRBV10-2 to TRBJ1-2; TRBD1 matches at 7 bases. The CDR3 DNA reads TGCGCCAGCAGAACCAACTCCAGGACAGGTTTCTCGGGAAACTATGGCTACACCTTC. Its translation: CASRTNSRTGFSGNYGYTF.